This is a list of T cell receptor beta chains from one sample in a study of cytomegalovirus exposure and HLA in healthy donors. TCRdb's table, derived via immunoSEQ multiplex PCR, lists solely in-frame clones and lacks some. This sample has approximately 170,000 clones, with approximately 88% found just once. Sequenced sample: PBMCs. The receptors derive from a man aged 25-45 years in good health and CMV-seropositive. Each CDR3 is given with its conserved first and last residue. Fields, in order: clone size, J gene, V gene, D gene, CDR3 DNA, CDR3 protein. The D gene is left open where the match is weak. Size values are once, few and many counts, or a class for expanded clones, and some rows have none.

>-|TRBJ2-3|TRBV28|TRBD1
TGTGCCAGCAGACTCGACAGGGGGTGGACAGATACGCAGTATTTT
CASRLDRGWTDTQYF
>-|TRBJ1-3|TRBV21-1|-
TGTGCCAGCAGCGAGGACAGGGGCTCTGGAAACACCATATATTTT
CASSEDRGSGNTIYF
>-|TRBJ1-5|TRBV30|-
TGTGCCTGGAACGGCGGTGAGGGCCAGCCCCAGCATTTT
CAWNGGEGQPQHF
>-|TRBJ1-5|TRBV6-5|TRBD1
TGTGCCAGCAGCTACGACAGGGGCAATCAGCCCCAGCATTTT
CASSYDRGNQPQHF
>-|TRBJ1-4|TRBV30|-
TGTGCCTGGAGTGTAGGAGGAGGGACTAATGAAAAACTGTTTTTT
CAWSVGGGTNEKLFF
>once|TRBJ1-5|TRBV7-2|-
TGTGCCAGCAGCCCAGGGCCCCATCAGCCCCAGCATTTT
CASSPGPHQPQHF
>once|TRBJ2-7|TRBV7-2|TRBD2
TGTGCCAGCAGTGAGGGGAGCGGGGGGTTCTACGAGCAGTACTTC
CASSEGSGGFYEQYF
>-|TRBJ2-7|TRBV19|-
TGTGCCAGTAGTATGGAGGCGAATCGGGGATACGAGCAGTACTTC
CASSMEANRGYEQYF
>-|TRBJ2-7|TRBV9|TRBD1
TGTGCCAGCAGCGTGGACAGGGGCGAGCAGTACTTC
CASSVDRGEQYF
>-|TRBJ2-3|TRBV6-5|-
TGTGCCAGCAGTTTGGGCAGGGGTTATACAGATACGCAGTATTTT
CASSLGRGYTDTQYF
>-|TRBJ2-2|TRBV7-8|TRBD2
TGTGCCAGCAGCGAAGTAGCGGGACTGAAAACCAACCGGGAGCTGTTTTTT
CASSEVAGLKTNRELFF
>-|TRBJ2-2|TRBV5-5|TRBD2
TGTGCCAGCAGAGCGGGGGCGCGGGGGACCGGGGAGCTGTTTTTT
CASRAGARGTGELFF
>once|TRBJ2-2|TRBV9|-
TGTGCCAGCAGCCCTTTAGTGGGGGAGCTGTTTTTT
CASSPLVGELFF
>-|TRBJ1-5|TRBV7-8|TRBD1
TGTGCCAGCAGCTTAGGGTCCAGGACAGGGAGCAATCAGCCCCAGCATTTT
CASSLGSRTGSNQPQHF
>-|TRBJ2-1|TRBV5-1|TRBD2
TGCGCCAGCAGCTGGGGGGCTAGCGGGAGCTACAATGAGCAGTTCTTC
CASSWGASGSYNEQFF
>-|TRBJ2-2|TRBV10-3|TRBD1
TGTGCCATCAGTGCGGACAGGGAGACCGGGGAGCTGTTTTTT
CAISADRETGELFF
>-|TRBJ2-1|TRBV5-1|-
TGCGCCAGCAGCTTGGGACAGTCTAACAATGAGCAGTTCTTC
CASSLGQSNNEQFF
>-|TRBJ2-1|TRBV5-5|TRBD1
TGTGCCAGCAGCTTGGGGTGGGACAGGGGGGACTGGCTACTCAATGAGCAGTTCTTC
CASSLGWDRGDWLLNEQFF
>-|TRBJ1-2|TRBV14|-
TGTGCCAGCAGCCCCCCCGGTCAGGACAGCTATGGCTACACCTTC
CASSPPGQDSYGYTF
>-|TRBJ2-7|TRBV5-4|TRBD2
TGTGCCAGCAGCAGACCGGGACTAGGGGGGAACGAGCAGTACTTC
CASSRPGLGGNEQYF
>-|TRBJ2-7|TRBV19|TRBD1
TGTGCCAGTAGTAGGGACCGGGACAGGGCCCCCTACGAGCAGTACTTC
CASSRDRDRAPYEQYF